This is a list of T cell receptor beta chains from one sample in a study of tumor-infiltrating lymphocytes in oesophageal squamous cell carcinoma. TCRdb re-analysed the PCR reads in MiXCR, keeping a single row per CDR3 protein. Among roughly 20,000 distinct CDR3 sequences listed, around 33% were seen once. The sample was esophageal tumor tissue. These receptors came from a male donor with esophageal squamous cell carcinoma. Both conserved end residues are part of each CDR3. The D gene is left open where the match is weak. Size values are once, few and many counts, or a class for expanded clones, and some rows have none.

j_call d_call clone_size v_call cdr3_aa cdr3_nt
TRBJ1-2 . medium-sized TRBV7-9 CASSRYDAPNYGYTF TGTGCCAGCAGCCGTTATGACGCACCTAACTATGGCTACACCTTC
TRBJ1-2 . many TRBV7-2 CASSLGSNGYTF TGTGCCAGCAGCTTAGGCAGTAATGGCTACACCTTC
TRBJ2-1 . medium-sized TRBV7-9 CAGDHSYNEQFF TGTGCCGGGGACCACTCCTACAATGAGCAGTTCTTC
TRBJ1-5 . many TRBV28 CASSSGHQPQHF TGTGCCAGCAGTTCCGGACATCAGCCCCAGCATTTT
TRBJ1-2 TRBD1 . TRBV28 CASSQGTDYGYTF TGTGCCAGCAGTCAAGGGACAGACTATGGCTACACCTTC
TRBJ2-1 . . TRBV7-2 CASSSKLVSNEQFF TGTGCCAGCAGCTCTAAACTAGTGAGCAATGAGCAGTTCTTC
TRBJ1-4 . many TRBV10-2 CASSDHDRGEKLFF TGCGCCAGCAGTGACCACGACCGCGGTGAAAAACTGTTTTTT
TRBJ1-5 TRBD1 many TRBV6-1 CASSGTGNQPQHF TGTGCCAGCAGTGGGACAGGGAATCAGCCCCAGCATTTT
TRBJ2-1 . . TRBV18 CASSGTERRQFF TGTGCCAGCTCCGGGACCGAAAGGCGGCAGTTCTTC
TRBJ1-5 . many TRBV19 CASSSRGVWISNQPQHF TGTGCCAGTAGTTCACGGGGTGTATGGATCAGCAATCAGCCCCAGCATTTT
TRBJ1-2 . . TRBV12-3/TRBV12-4 CATLRTIEGYTF TGTGCCACTCTCCGGACGATCGAGGGCTACACCTTC
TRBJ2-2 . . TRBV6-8 CASRTGTGELFF TGTGCCAGCAGAACAGGGACCGGGGAGCTGTTTTTT
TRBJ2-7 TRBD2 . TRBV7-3 CASSILAGGPNEQYF TGTGCCAGCAGCATACTAGCGGGGGGGCCCAATGAGCAGTACTTC
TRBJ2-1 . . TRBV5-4 CASSLDPSSYNEQFF TGTGCCAGCAGCTTGGACCCGAGCTCCTACAATGAGCAGTTCTTC
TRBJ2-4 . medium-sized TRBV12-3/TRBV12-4 CASREGGGAAKNIQYF TGTGCCAGCAGAGAGGGAGGGGGCGCAGCCAAAAACATTCAGTACTTC
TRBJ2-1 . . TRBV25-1 CASSETEGNEQFF TGTGCCAGCAGTGAGACGGAGGGCAATGAGCAGTTCTTC
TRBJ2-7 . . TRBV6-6 CASRYGSTGEQYF TGTGCCAGCAGGTATGGCTCGACGGGAGAGCAGTACTTC
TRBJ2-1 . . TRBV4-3 CASSQDKGGYNGQFF TGCGCCAGCAGCCAAGATAAGGGCGGCTACAATGGGCAGTTCTTC
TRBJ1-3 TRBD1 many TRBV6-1 CASSPRQGLVGNTIYF TGTGCCAGCAGCCCCCGACAGGGTCTAGTTGGAAACACCATATATTTT
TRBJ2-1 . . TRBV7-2 CGGVYTGADEQFF TGTGGCGGCGTCTATACGGGAGCTGATGAGCAGTTCTTC
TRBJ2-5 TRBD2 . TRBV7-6 CASSSLSGRGKETQYF TGTGCCAGCAGCTCACTTAGCGGGAGAGGGAAGGAGACCCAGTACTTC
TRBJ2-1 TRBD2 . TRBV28 CATRVAGRNEQFF TGTGCCACCCGGGTAGCGGGACGTAATGAGCAGTTCTTC
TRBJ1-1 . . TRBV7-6 CASSSGGITEAFF TGTGCCAGCAGCTCGGGGGGGATCACTGAAGCTTTCTTT
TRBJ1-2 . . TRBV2 CASTRDSRGYTF TGTGCCAGCACTCGAGATTCCCGCGGCTACACCTTC
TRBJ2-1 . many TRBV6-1 CASSHGQGAEWLAGYNEQFF TGTGCCAGCAGTCATGGACAGGGCGCTGAGTGGCTAGCGGGCTACAATGAGCAGTTCTTC
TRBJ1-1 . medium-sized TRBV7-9 CASSLGVVGGAFF TGTGCCAGCAGCTTAGGGGTCGTGGGAGGGGCTTTCTTT
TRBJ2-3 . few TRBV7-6 CASSLEGDTQYF TGTGCCAGCAGCTTAGAGGGGGATACGCAGTATTTT
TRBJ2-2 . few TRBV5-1 CASSPGGGDTGELFF TGCGCCAGCAGCCCCGGAGGGGGCGATACCGGGGAGCTGTTTTTT
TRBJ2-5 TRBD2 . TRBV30 CAWSEQAGEETQYF TGTGCCTGGAGTGAGCAAGCGGGAGAAGAGACCCAGTACTTC
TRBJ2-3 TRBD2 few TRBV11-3 CASSPGLADSDTQYF TGTGCCAGCAGCCCGGGACTAGCGGATTCAGATACGCAGTATTTT
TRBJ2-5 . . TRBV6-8 CASNTGYKETQYF TGTGCCAGCAACACAGGTTACAAAGAGACCCAGTACTTC
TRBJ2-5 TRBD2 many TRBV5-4 CASSPGGYQETQYF TGCGCCAGCAGCCCCGGGGGGTACCAAGAGACCCAGTACTTC
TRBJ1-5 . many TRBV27 CASRNRRDQPQHF TGTGCCAGCAGAAACAGAAGGGATCAGCCCCAGCATTTT
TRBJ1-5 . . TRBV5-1 CASSREGGYEPQHF TGCGCCAGCAGCCGGGAGGGGGGTTACGAGCCCCAGCATTTT
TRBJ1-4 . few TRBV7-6 CASSLGGRTGEKLFF TGTGCCAGCAGCTTAGGGGGACGGACGGGTGAAAAACTGTTTTTT
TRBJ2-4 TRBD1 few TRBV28 CATVGQGAAEQYF TGTGCCACCGTGGGGCAGGGGGCAGCTGAGCAGTACTTC
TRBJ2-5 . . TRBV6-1 CASSWTDGQETQYF TGTGCCAGCAGCTGGACAGATGGGCAAGAGACCCAGTACTTC
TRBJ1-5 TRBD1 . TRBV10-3 CASRQGESNQPQHF TGTGCCTCACGACAGGGCGAGAGCAATCAGCCCCAGCATTTT
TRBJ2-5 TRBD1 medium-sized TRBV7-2 CASSAAGQGWETQYF TGTGCCAGCAGCGCCGCGGGACAGGGGTGGGAGACCCAGTACTTC
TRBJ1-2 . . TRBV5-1 CASSPEDYRGYNF TGCGCCAGCAGCCCCGAGGACTATCGAGGCTACAACTTC
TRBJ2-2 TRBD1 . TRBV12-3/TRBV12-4 CATTGKLGINTGELFF TGTGCAACGACAGGGAAACTTGGAATTAACACCGGGGAGCTGTTTTTT
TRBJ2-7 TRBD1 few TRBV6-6 CASSTGSSYNEQYF TGTGCCAGCTCGACAGGGAGCTCCTACAATGAGCAGTACTTC
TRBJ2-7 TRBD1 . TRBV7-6 CASSLAATGALTEAFF TGTGCCAGCAGCTTAGCCGCGACAGGGGCCCTCACTGAAGCTTTCTTC
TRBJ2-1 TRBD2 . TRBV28 CASKISGGSRNEQFF TGTGCCAGCAAGATTAGCGGGGGGTCTCGGAATGAGCAGTTCTTC
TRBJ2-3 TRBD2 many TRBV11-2 CASSLVRGGFRTDTQYF TGTGCCAGCAGCTTAGTGCGGGGAGGGTTTCGCACAGATACGCAGTATTTT
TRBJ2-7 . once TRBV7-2 CASSSQSGSPLHF TGTGCCAGCAGCTCCCAATCTGGTTCACCCCTCCACTTC
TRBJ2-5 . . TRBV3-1 CASSQGTPRETQYF TGTGCCAGCAGCCAAGGGACGCCGAGGGAGACCCAGTACTTC
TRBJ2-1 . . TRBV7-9 CASSFVYGTHNEQFF TGTGCCAGCAGCTTCGTGTACGGGACCCACAATGAGCAGTTCTTC
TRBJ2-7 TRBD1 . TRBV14 CVSSQSDGTGVYEQYF TGTGTCAGCAGCCAATCGGACGGGACAGGGGTTTACGAGCAGTACTTC
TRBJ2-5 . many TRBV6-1 CASSNGGRRQETQYF TGTGCCAGCAGTAACGGGGGACGGAGACAAGAGACCCAGTACTTC
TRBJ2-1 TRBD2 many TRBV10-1 CASSDSGGTQFF TGCGCCAGCAGTGACTCGGGAGGAACACAGTTCTTC
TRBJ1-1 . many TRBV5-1 CASTEPGGVEAFF TGCGCCAGCACCGAACCGGGGGGGGTTGAAGCTTTCTTT
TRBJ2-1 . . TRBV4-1 CASSQDRLTGTQFF TGCGCCAGCAGCCAAGATCGGCTTACGGGGACCCAGTTCTTC
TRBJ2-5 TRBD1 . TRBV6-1 CASSGTGWGTGELFF TGTGCCAGCAGCGGGACAGGGTGGGGCACCGGGGAGCTGTTCTTC
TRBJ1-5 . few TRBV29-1 CSVAGVSNQPQHF TGCAGCGTTGCCGGAGTTAGCAATCAGCCCCAGCATTTT
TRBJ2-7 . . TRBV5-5 CASSLVKDEQYF TGTGCCAGCAGCTTGGTCAAGGACGAGCAGTACTTC
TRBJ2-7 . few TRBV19 CASSKGRAYEQYF TGTGCCAGTAGTAAAGGCAGGGCTTACGAGCAGTACTTC